The 4 T cell receptor beta chains presented below share a single source sample, sequenced in a study of identical twins. TCRdb reprocessed the 5' RACE reads via MiXCR and lists one record per CDR3 protein. The data show some 900,000 distinct CDR3 sequences, with around an eighth seen just once and around 1.5% held by the top ten. A further study also used this sample, focusing on yellow fever vaccine responses in identical twins.

The specimen sequenced was PBMCs. These receptors all come from a woman under 30 in good health.

This clonotype was seen more than once but under ten times. The rearrangement uses TRBV6-1 and TRBJ2-7; D might be TRBD1 (7 bases). The CDR3 totals 15 residues. Trimming took off 9 bases at V and 2 bases at J, with 20 bases between the two ends. The germline V gene encodes CDR1 MNHNS and CDR2 SASEGT. CDR3 in amino acids: CASGGTENRPYEQYF. CDR3 sequence (DNA): TGTGCCAGTGGAGGGACAGAAAATCGTCCCTACGAGCAGTACTTC.

The chain has TRBV20-1 and TRBJ2-3, with TRBD2 identical over 8 bases. V lost 3 bases and J lost 8; bases outside the gene matches: 10. Germline-derived CDR1 and CDR2 are DFQATT and SNEGSKA (reference sequence). CDR3 length equals 14 residues. This chain's CDR3 is CSASGTRVFGTQYF. In nucleotides, the CDR3 is TGCAGTGCTAGCGGGACTAGAGTTTTCGGTACGCAGTATTTT.

The sample holds a few counts of this clonotype. The rearrangement links TRBV3-1 to TRBJ1-1; no clear D. Germline V lookup: CDR1 LGHDT, CDR2 YNNKEL (reference sequence). V gave up 1 base and J gave up 5 bases, with 14 bases separating them. This CDR3 region has 15 residues. Here the CDR3 DNA reads TGTGCCAGCAGCCAAGCTAAGGGTCGGGAGACTGAAGCTTTCTTT. This codes for CASSQAKGRETEAFF.

This clonotype was seen many times. The chain employs TRBV28 and TRBJ2-7; 8 bases line up with TRBD2. This CDR3 has 14 residues. CDR1 MDHEN and CDR2 SYDVKM come from the germline V gene. With V trimmed by 2 bases and J by 4 bases, 4 bases remained unmatched. The CDR3 DNA follows: TGTGCCAGCAGTTTAACTAGCGGAAATTACGAGCAGTACTTC. It codes for CASSLTSGNYEQYF. The whole variable domain, remainder taken from reference TRBV28 and TRBJ2-7, is DVKVTQSSRYLVKRTGEKVFLECVQDMDHENMFWYRQDPGLGLRLIYFSYDVKMKEKGDIPEGYSVSREKKERFSLILESASTNQTSMYLCASSLTSGNYEQYFGPGTRLTVT.